This T cell receptor beta chain appears in the sequencing data of a study of blood T cell repertoires in COVID-19. Study in general: Researchers got acute and convalescent COVID-19 samples from the United States, Italy and Spain.

This CDR3 spans 16 amino acids. CDR1 and CDR2 (germline): SGHRS, YFSETQ. V was clipped by 2 bases and J by 3 bases; unmatched bases: 10. How the authors handled the data: Amplification from reference gene primers served as the basis for estimated nucleated cell counts. This table comes from immunoSEQ multiplex PCR, and its TCRdb copy is limited to in-frame clones, with some not included. V, J and clone size derive from that table, while D and trimming were established from the DNA sequence. In the table there are a few hundred thousand clones, around 87% of which are singletons. The specimen was peripheral blood. The TCR sequence derives from a man between 18 and 35 years old with active or convalescent COVID-19. The chain recombines TRBV5-1 with TRBJ1-2, with 7 bases lining up with TRBD1. CDR3 region: CASSLVTGENDYGYTF. The DNA of the CDR3 is TGCGCCAGCAGCTTAGTTACAGGGGAGAACGACTATGGCTACACCTTC.